Below, 30 T cell receptor beta chains from the same sample are listed, as sequenced in a study of cytomegalovirus exposure and HLA in healthy donors. PCR primers comprised 60 Vbeta and 13 Jbeta primers. TCRdb keeps only in-frame clones here, not all; method: immunoSEQ multiplex PCR. In the table there are about 100,000 clones, 65% to 85% of which are singletons. The sequencing input was PBMCs. Every receptor here comes from a man aged 30 to 45 in good health and CMV-seronegative.

J is TRBJ2-4 and V is TRBV30, with 9 bases aligning to TRBD2. The ends lost 2 bases at V and 0 bases at J; junction bases unmatched: 8. The CDR3 covers 17 residues. Germline CDR1 and CDR2: GTSNPN and SVGIG (reference sequence). CDR3 amino acids: CAWSRVAGVRAKNIQYF. Written as DNA, the CDR3 is TGTGCCTGGAGTCGGGTAGCGGGAGTCCGAGCCAAAAACATTCAGTACTTC.

The chain is built from TRBV19 and TRBJ2-5; D unresolved. CDR1 and CDR2 (germline): LNHDA, SQIVND (reference sequence). There are 12 residues in the CDR3. Trimming took off 5 bases at V and 5 bases at J, with 9 bases between the two ends. CDR3 loop: CASSDNFETQYF. As DNA, the CDR3 is TGTGCCAGTAGTGACAACTTCGAGACCCAGTACTTC.

A word on this clone: One end of the junction does not line up with germline, which may come from a read error. The sample contains more than one DNA sequence encoding this CDR3. The chain employs TRBV7-2 and TRBJ1-1; perhaps TRBD1 as D (5 bases). The V gene's germline CDR1 is SGHTA and CDR2 FQGNSA. The CDR3 length is 13 residues. The CDR3 nucleotides are TGTGCCAGCAGCTTAAACAGGAACACTGAAGCTTTCTTC. Residues: CASSLNRNTEAFF. The full variable domain, rest sourced from reference TRBV7-2 and TRBJ1-1, is GAGVSQSPSNKVTEKGKDVELRCDPISGHTALYWYRQSLGQGLEFLIYFQGNSAPDKSGLPSDRFSAERTGGSVSTLTIQRTQQEDSAVYLCASSLNRNTEAFFGQGTRLTVV.

There are a few counts of this clone. The J gene is TRBJ2-5, the V gene TRBV25-1, with 7 bases identical to TRBD2. CDR3 length: 14 residues. Germline loops: CDR1 MGHDK, CDR2 SYGVNS. V shed 8 bases, J shed 11 bases, and the junction held 17 bases outside the gene matches. CDR3 bases: TGTGCCAGCTCGGGGAGGGCAAGGGGCGGGGAGCAGTACTTC. Protein product: CASSGRARGGEQYF.

The chain has TRBV11-2 and TRBJ2-7; D is perhaps TRBD2 (7 bases). This CDR3 has 17 residues. Germline assignment: CDR1 SGHAT and CDR2 FQNNGV. Trimming stripped 1 base from V and 0 bases from J, with 16 bases between. Written as DNA, the CDR3 is TGTGCCAGCAGCTTAGGGGGGGGCAGGGAAAGCTCCTACGAGCAGTACTTC. This encodes CASSLGGGRESSYEQYF.

This chain uses TRBV11-2 with TRBJ2-1; D is unresolved. This CDR3 is 12 amino acids long. Germline V gene sequence: CDR1 SGHAT, CDR2 FQNNGV. Between the trimmed V and J ends, which lost 5 bases and 9 bases, there was a span of 11 bases. The CDR3 loop reads CASSPPTREQFF. The CDR3 DNA sequence: TGTGCCAGCAGCCCACCTACGCGTGAGCAGTTCTTC.

The J gene is TRBJ2-7, the V gene TRBV9, with 10 positions matching TRBD2. The CDR3 is 13 residues long. CDR1 is SGDLS and CDR2 is YYNGEE in the germline V gene. Trimming at V came to 4 bases and at J to 5 bases, leaving 3 bases not matched to a gene. CDR3 sequence (DNA): TGTGCCAGCAGCCCCGGGACTAGCGACGAGCAGTACTTC. Translating it yields CASSPGTSDEQYF.

This rearrangement joins TRBV5-1 to TRBJ2-5; possibly TRBD2 for D (6 bases). The CDR3 spans 14 residues. Germline-derived CDR1 and CDR2 are SGHRS and YFSETQ. Trimming stripped 1 base from V and 5 bases from J, with 12 bases between. The DNA of the CDR3 is TGCGCCAGCAGCTTGTCGGAGGGCCGGGAGACCCAGTACTTC. Its translation: CASSLSEGRETQYF.

In this sample, this clone turned up a few times. Other nucleotide sequences in the sample specify the same CDR3. This CDR3 is CASSPGRAPETQYF. As DNA, the CDR3 is TGTGCCAGCTCACCAGGCAGGGCCCCTGAGACCCAGTACTTC. J is TRBJ2-5 and V is TRBV18, with TRBD1 as a possible D gene (5 bases). The length of the CDR3 is 14 residues. Germline CDR1 is KGHSH and CDR2 is LQKENI. With 2 bases removed from V and 5 bases from J, the gap between germline ends came to 12 bases.

V is TRBV6-5 and J is TRBJ1-1; 12 bases match TRBD1. CDR3 size: 16 residues. V was clipped by 4 bases and J by 7 bases; unmatched bases: 10. Germline V lookup: CDR1 MNHEY, CDR2 SVGAGI. CDR3 sequence: CASSSPGTGGGGEAFF. The CDR3, as DNA: TGTGCCAGCAGTTCGCCCGGGACAGGGGGCGGGGGTGAAGCTTTCTTT.

The sample holds one count of this clone. This chain links TRBV5-1 with TRBJ2-7; 12 bases fit TRBD2. The CDR3 has 17 amino acids. The V gene end was trimmed by 4 bases and the J gene end by 1 base; junction bases not matched to a gene: 9. Germline V gives CDR1 SGHRS, CDR2 YFSETQ. The CDR3 sequence is CASSPQTLAGGSYEQYF. CDR3 DNA: TGCGCCAGCAGCCCCCAGACACTAGCGGGGGGTTCCTACGAGCAGTACTTC.

V and J are TRBV28 and TRBJ1-1; perhaps TRBD1 as D (6 bases). This CDR3 spans 13 amino acids. The ends were cut back, 6 bases at V and 1 base at J, with 9 bases in the middle. Germline V gene sequence: CDR1 MDHEN, CDR2 SYDVKM. The CDR3 is CASRDRKNTEAFF. CDR3 nucleotide sequence: TGTGCCAGCAGAGACAGGAAGAACACTGAAGCTTTCTTT.

Regarding this clone: The junction and the germline gene differ at one end; a read error may be behind it. V gene TRBV7-7 combines with J gene TRBJ1-1; 8 nucleotides line up with TRBD1. The V gene's germline CDR1 is SSHAT and CDR2 FNYEAQ (reference sequence). CDR3 length equals 14 residues. CDR3 coding DNA: TGTGCTAGCAGCCCGGACAGGGAGTCCACTGAAGCTTTCTTT. This translates into CASSPDRESTEAFF.

The chain recombines TRBV7-9 with TRBJ1-1; D is ambiguous. The CDR3 consists of 16 residues. Germline CDR1 reads SEHNR; CDR2 reads FQNEAQ (reference sequence). V lost 5 bases and J lost 4, with 20 bases in between. The CDR3 nucleotides read TGTGCCAGCAGCCCTTGGACCGCCGGAGGAGGCACTGAAGCTTTCTTT. It yields the protein CASSPWTAGGGTEAFF.

The J gene is TRBJ2-1, the V gene TRBV4-2; 12 bases are shared with TRBD2. The CDR3 totals 16 residues. CDR1 is LGHNA, CDR2 YNFKEQ, per germline. The J segment lost 8 bases and the V segment lost 1 base, leaving 6 bases of the junction unmatched. CDR3 residues: CASSQGETSGSHEQFF. CDR3 nucleotide sequence: TGTGCCAGCAGCCAAGGGGAGACTAGCGGGAGCCATGAGCAGTTCTTC.

This clone was seen once. The V and J genes are TRBV14 and TRBJ2-5, with 8 positions matching TRBD2. Per germline, CDR1 SGHDN and CDR2 FVKESK. The CDR3 is made up of 15 amino acids. The V and J ends lost 8 bases and 0 bases, in that order; junction bases with no gene match: 8. Here the CDR3 DNA reads TGTGCCAGCGCCCCTAGCGGGTCGTACCAAGAGACCCAGTACTTC. Protein: CASAPSGSYQETQYF.

The genes are TRBV27 and TRBJ1-1; D is possibly TRBD1 (5 bases). This CDR3 comprises 14 residues. Trimming removed 0 bases at V and 9 bases at J, with 14 bases between. CDR1 is MNHEY, CDR2 SMNVEV, per germline (reference sequence). In DNA, the CDR3 is TGTGCCAGCAGTTTATCGGGACTCCGCTCTCAAGCTTTCTTT. This gives the protein CASSLSGLRSQAFF.

This clone was detected a few times. This chain connects TRBV7-8 to TRBJ1-1, with TRBD1 identical over 8 bases. This CDR3 region has 14 residues. Trimming took 3 bases from V and 2 from J; bases not matched to a gene: 2. The V gene's germline CDR1 is SGHVS and CDR2 FQNEAQ. For the CDR3, the DNA is TGTGCCAGCAGCTTCGACAGGGGAAACACTGAAGCTTTCTTT. Residues: CASSFDRGNTEAFF.

The J gene is TRBJ2-1, the V gene TRBV4-1, with TRBD2 matching 8 bases. CDR1 and CDR2 (germline): MGHRA, YSYEKL. With 1 base clipped from V and 9 bases from J, the junction kept 11 bases outside the gene matches. The CDR3 is 16 amino acids. In DNA form, the CDR3 reads TGCGCCAGCAGCCAAGGGGTAGGACTAGCTTACGGTGAGCAGTTCTTC. As protein: CASSQGVGLAYGEQFF.

This chain links TRBV11-3 with TRBJ2-1; 7 bases are shared with TRBD2. Germline V gene lookup returns CDR1 SGHNT and CDR2 YENEEA. V was pared by 8 bases and J by 7 bases, with 8 bases of the junction left unmatched. CDR3 length equals 13 residues. The CDR3 reads CASANGEGNEQFF. The CDR3 region has the DNA TGTGCCAGCGCCAACGGGGAGGGTAATGAGCAGTTCTTC.

The rearrangement links TRBV9 to TRBJ2-1; 11 nucleotides align to TRBD2. The germline CDR1 and CDR2 sequences are SGDLS and YYNGEE. The CDR3 is 15 residues long. Losses at the gene ends were 4 bases for V and 5 bases for J; bases not matched to a gene: 5. The CDR3 reads CASSSTSGSNNEQFF. The CDR3 DNA sequence: TGTGCCAGCAGCAGTACTAGCGGGAGTAACAATGAGCAGTTCTTC.

The rearrangement uses TRBV7-6 and TRBJ1-5; D is undetermined. This CDR3 is 13 amino acids long. The germline V gene has CDR1 SGHVS and CDR2 FNYEAQ. V lost 0 bases and J 4 bases, leaving 4 bases between the germline ends. The CDR3 DNA is TGTGCCAGCAGCTTAGCGACAAATCAGCCCCAGCATTTT. This encodes CASSLATNQPQHF.

The CDR3 DNA sequence: TGTGCCAGCAGTCGGACAGGGTCAACTAATGAAAAACTGTTTTTT. Translated, it gives CASSRTGSTNEKLFF. The chain combines TRBV6-5 with TRBJ1-4; 8 bases are a match to TRBD1. The germline V gene has CDR1 MNHEY and CDR2 SVGAGI. Losses at the gene ends were 5 bases for V and 0 bases for J; bases not matched to a gene: 2. The CDR3 has 15 residues.

This clone was seen a few times. The J gene is TRBJ1-6, the V gene TRBV6-1, with 7 positions matching TRBD1. This CDR3 has 15 amino acids. The V gene end was trimmed by 1 base and the J gene end by 10 bases; junction bases not matched to a gene: 7. Germline CDR1 reads MNHNS; CDR2 reads SASEGT. DNA of the CDR3: TGTGCCAGCAGTGAAGAGGGGGCAGGCCGGTCACCCCTCCACTTT. Residues: CASSEEGAGRSPLHF.

The chain carries TRBV7-3 and TRBJ2-3; TRBD1 aligns across 7 bases. The length of the CDR3 is 15 residues. V shed 5 bases, J shed 6 bases, and the junction held 11 bases outside the gene matches. Germline assignment: CDR1 SGHTA and CDR2 FQGTGA. In nucleotides, the CDR3 is TGTGCCAGCAGCCCGGGGACAGTGCCCAGGGATACGCAGTATTTT. The encoded protein is CASSPGTVPRDTQYF.

V and J are TRBV7-8 and TRBJ2-7; D perhaps matches TRBD1 (5 bases). Per germline, CDR1 SGHVS and CDR2 FQNEAQ. The V and J ends lost 0 bases and 5 bases respectively, with 17 bases between them. This CDR3 has 16 residues. CDR3 protein: CASSLALTGAGHEQYF. CDR3 nucleotides: TGTGCCAGCAGCTTAGCGCTTACAGGAGCTGGCCACGAGCAGTACTTC.

V usage is TRBV25-1 and J usage is TRBJ2-1, with TRBD2 matching 13 bases. The CDR3 is 13 residues long. Germline CDR1 is MGHDK and CDR2 is SYGVNS. After removal of 7 bases from V and 8 bases from J, the junction contained 2 bases not matched to a gene. The CDR3 bases are TGTGCCAGCAAGGGACTAGCGGGATATGAGCAGTTCTTC. It translates to CASKGLAGYEQFF.

V is TRBV25-1 and J is TRBJ2-2; no firm D call. V gave up 3 bases and J gave up 4 bases, with 15 bases separating them. The germline V gene encodes CDR1 MGHDK and CDR2 SYGVNS. This CDR3 is 16 amino acids long. The CDR3 protein is CASSEGRRSGTGELFF. The CDR3 DNA sequence: TGTGCCAGCAGTGAGGGTCGCCGGTCGGGCACCGGGGAGCTGTTTTTT.

The CDR3: CASSERDRVIVMATGELFF. The CDR3 DNA follows: TGTGCCAGCAGTGAAAGGGACAGGGTGATCGTAATGGCAACCGGGGAGCTGTTTTTT. This chain uses TRBV6-1 with TRBJ2-2; 9 bases are shared with TRBD1. CDR1 is MNHNS, CDR2 SASEGT, per germline. J lost 5 bases, V lost 2 bases, and 15 bases had no gene match. The CDR3 has 19 amino acids.

The V and J genes are TRBV7-2 and TRBJ2-1; TRBD2 agrees at 14 bases. Germline assignment: CDR1 SGHTA and CDR2 FQGNSA. The CDR3 is 15 residues long. V gave up 5 bases and J gave up 8 bases; unmatched junction bases: 5. The CDR3 is CASSLGTSGRYEQFF. In DNA, the CDR3 is TGTGCCAGCAGCCTAGGGACTAGCGGGAGATATGAGCAGTTCTTC.